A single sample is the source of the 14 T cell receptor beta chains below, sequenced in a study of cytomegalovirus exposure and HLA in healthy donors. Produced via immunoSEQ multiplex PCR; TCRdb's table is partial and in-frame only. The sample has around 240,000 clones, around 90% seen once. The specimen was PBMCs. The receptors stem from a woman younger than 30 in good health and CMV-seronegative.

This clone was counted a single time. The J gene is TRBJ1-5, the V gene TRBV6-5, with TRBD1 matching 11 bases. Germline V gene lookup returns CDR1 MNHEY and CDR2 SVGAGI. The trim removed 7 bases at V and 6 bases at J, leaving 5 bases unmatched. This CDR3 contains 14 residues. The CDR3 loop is CASTGTGGTQPQHF. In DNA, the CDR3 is TGTGCCAGCACCGGGACAGGGGGTACTCAGCCCCAGCATTTT.

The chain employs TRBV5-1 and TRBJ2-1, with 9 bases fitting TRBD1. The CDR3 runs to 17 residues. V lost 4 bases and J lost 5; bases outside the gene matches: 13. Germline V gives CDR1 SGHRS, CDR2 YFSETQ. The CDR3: CASSTGQGRRSDNEQFF. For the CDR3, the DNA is TGCGCCAGCAGCACAGGACAGGGGCGCCGTTCAGACAATGAGCAGTTCTTC. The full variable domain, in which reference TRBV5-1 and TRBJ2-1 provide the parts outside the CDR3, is KAGVTQTPRYLIKTRGQQVTLSCSPISGHRSVSWYQQTPGQGLQFLFEYFSETQRNKGNFPGRFSGRQFSNSRSEMNVSTLELGDSALYLCASSTGQGRRSDNEQFFGPGTRLTVL.

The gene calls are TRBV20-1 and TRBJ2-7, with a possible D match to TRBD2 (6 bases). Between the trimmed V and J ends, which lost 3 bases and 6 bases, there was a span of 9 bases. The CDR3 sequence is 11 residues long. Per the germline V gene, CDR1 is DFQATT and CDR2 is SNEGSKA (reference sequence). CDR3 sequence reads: CSASLEGEQYF. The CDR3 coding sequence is TGCAGTGCTAGCCTGGAGGGCGAGCAGTACTTC.

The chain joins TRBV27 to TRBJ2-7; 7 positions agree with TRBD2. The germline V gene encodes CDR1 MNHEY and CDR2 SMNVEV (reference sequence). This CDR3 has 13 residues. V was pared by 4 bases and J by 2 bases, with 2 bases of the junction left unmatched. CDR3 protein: CASSSREAYEQYF. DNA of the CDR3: TGTGCCAGCAGTTCCCGGGAGGCCTACGAGCAGTACTTC.

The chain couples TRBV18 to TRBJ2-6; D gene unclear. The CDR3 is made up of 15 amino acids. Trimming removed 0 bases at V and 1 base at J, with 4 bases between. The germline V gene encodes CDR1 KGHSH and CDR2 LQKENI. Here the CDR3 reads CASSPPQSGANVLTF. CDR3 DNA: TGTGCCAGCTCACCACCCCAGTCTGGGGCCAACGTCCTGACTTTC.

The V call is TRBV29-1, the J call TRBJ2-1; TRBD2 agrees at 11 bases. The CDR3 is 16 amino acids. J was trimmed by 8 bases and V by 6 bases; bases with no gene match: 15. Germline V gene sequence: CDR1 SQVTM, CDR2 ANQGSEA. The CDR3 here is CSVFIVSGGAFDEQFF. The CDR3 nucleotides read TGCAGCGTATTTATAGTTAGCGGGGGGGCGTTTGATGAGCAGTTCTTC.

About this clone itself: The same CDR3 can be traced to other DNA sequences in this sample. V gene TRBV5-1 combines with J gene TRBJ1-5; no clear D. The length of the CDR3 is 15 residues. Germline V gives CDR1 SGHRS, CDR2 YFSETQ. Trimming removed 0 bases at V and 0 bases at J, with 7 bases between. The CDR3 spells CASSLGQYSNQPQHF. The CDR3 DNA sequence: TGCGCCAGCAGCTTGGGGCAGTATAGCAATCAGCCCCAGCATTTT.

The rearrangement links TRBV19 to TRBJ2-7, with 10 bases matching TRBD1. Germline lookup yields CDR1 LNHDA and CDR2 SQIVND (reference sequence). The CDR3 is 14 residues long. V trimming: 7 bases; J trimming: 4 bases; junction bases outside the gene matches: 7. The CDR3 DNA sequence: TGTGCCAGTAAAATGAAGGACAGGGGGTACGAGCAGTACTTC. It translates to CASKMKDRGYEQYF.

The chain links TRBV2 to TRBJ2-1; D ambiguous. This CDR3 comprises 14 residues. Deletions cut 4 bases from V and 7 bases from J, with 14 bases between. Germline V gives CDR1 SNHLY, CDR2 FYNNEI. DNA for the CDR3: TGTGCCAGCAGTGTCGTGGCCACCGGGAATGAGCAGTTCTTC. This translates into CASSVVATGNEQFF.

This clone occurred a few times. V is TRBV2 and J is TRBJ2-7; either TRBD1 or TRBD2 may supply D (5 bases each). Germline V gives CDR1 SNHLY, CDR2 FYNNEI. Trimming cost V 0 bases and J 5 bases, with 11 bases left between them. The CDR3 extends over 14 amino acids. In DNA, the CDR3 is TGTGCCAGCAGTGAAGCGCAGAGGGGACACGAGCAGTACGTC. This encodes CASSEAQRGHEQYV.

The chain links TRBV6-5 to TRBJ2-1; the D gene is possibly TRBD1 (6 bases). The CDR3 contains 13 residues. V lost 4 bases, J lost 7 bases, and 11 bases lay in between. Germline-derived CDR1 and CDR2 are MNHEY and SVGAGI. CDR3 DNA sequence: TGTGCCAGCAGTTGGCAGGGGATGAATGAGCAGTTCTTC. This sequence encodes CASSWQGMNEQFF.

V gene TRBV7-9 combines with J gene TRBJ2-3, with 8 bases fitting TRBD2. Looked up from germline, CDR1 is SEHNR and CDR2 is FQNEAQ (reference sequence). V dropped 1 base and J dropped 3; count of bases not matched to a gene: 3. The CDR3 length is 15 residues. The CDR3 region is CASSLVQRGTDTQYF. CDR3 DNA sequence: TGTGCCAGCAGCTTAGTACAGCGGGGGACAGATACGCAGTATTTT.

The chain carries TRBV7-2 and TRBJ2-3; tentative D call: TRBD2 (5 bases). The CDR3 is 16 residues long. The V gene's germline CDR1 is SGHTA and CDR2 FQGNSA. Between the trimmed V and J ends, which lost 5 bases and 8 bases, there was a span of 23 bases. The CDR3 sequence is CASSLLELGLLGTQYF. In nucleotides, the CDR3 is TGTGCCAGCAGCCTCCTCGAGCTTGGACTCCTAGGTACGCAGTATTTT.

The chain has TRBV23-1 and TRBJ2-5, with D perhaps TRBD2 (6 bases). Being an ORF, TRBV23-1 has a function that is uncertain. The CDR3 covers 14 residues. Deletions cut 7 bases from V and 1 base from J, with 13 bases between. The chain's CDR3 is CASTPEGIQETQYF. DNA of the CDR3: TGCGCCAGCACCCCGGAGGGCATCCAAGAGACCCAGTACTTC.